This TCR beta chain was identified in a study of blood T cells in healthy people across ages. In the case of this clonotype: Its cognate antigen is unknown.

Per sample, at least 5 micrograms of total RNA were extracted. Whole-study results and caveats: When set beside aged donors, long-lived donors presented more naive CD4+ cells and higher diversity. Per million T cells, TCR beta diversity dropped about linearly as age rose.

Primers used in a second PCR of about 6 to 11 cycles were a sample-barcoded 5' primer and a J-beta primer mix. Tagging of each cDNA molecule was performed by a template-switch adaptor with 12 random nucleotides. TCRdb processed the 5' RACE reads anew with MiXCR; each CDR3 protein has one entry. The sample has roughly 730,000 distinct CDR3 sequences, around 50% seen once; the top ten hold around 24%. V lost 0 bases and J lost 0, with 12 bases in between. This CDR3 region has 16 residues. Germline loops: CDR1 SGHDT, CDR2 YYEEEE. The J gene is TRBJ1-1, the V gene TRBV5-6; D ambiguous. The specimen was blood. The receptor was isolated from a man in his forties in good health. CDR3 nucleotides: TGTGCCAGCAGCTTGGATGGGGTCGGGCTGAACACTGAAGCTTTCTTT. Translating it yields CASSLDGVGLNTEAFF.